Listed below are T cell receptor beta chains from one sample, sequenced in a study of T-cell memory formation after mild COVID-19. TCRdb reprocessed the 5' RACE reads with MiXCR, giving one entry per CDR3 protein. Of 270,000 or so distinct CDR3 sequences detected, over 15% appear once; the ten largest clones hold roughly a fifth. The sequenced sample consisted of PBMCs or a T cell subset sorted from them (not recorded which). These receptors all stem from a man aged 18-30 years who had mild COVID-19 (a few samples of this study predate the infection). Cell type and time point are not known. CDR3s include the opening cysteine and the closing phenylalanine or tryptophan. The order of the fields is V gene, CDR3 protein.

>TRBV4-1
CASSHGTANTGELFF
>TRBV4-3
CASSQERGNYNEQFF
>TRBV4-3
CASSQEPGTPLHF
>TRBV28
CASRRQRPTDTQYF
>TRBV7-8
CASSLVPGLILTEAFF
>TRBV5-1
CASSLGTTVNTEAFF
>TRBV30
CAWSGGGHGYTF
>TRBV7-9
CASSSRQGAGETQYF
>TRBV7-6
CASSLASGEVGELFF
>TRBV5-1
CASSLASTDTEAFF
>TRBV5-5
CASSLFPMNTEAFF
>TRBV7-9
CASSLASGTQHF
>TRBV6-5
CASRNPDRDEQFF
>TRBV11-1
CASSRRGGTEAFF
>TRBV7-6
CASSLVSGDTEAFF
>TRBV4-3
CASSQEAADTQYF
>TRBV12-5
CASGFYPGTGTYGYTF
>TRBV29-1
CSVQHQVDYTEAFF
>TRBV7-7
CASSSGLAGDNEQFF
>TRBV9
CASSVASGTDTQYF
>TRBV20-1
CSTVLDYRTDTQNF
>TRBV10-3
CAISDQDTGELFF
>TRBV7-9
CASSLARSPEAFF
>TRBV11-2
CASSLGSGVSVQYF
>TRBV4-3
CASSQDDGAAFF
>TRBV11-2
CASSLFETGSEETQYF
>TRBV4-3
CASSLDRGPGNTIYF
>TRBV30
CAWSHGTANTDTQYF
>TRBV21-1
CASSNVPGNTDTQYF
>TRBV6-1
CASSDLRQGPYTGELFF
>TRBV6-2/TRBV6-3
CAAEGLWDTEAFF
>TRBV15
CATSIGTQGGQRDTQYF
>TRBV9
CASSAHRGWNTIYF
>TRBV6-2/TRBV6-3
CASSYSLSSYNEQFF
>TRBV7-9
CASSFENTEAFF
>TRBV7-9
CASSPLASGTDTQYF
>TRBV6-2/TRBV6-3
CASSWTAGGVSYNEQFF
>TRBV20-1
CSASVWYEQYF
>TRBV19
CASSTQALRGYGYTF
>TRBV7-3
CASSSSVSGANVLTF
>TRBV11-2
CASRGFVFGRQKRSGANVLTF
>TRBV20-1
CSARGSLNTEAFF
>TRBV7-8
CASSLVRRSPGKTQYF
>TRBV27
CASSHRRQNEQFF
>TRBV7-2
CASSLEARTGVGYTF
>TRBV5-1
CDSQVAGATDTQYF
>TRBV4-1
CASSRETGCF
>TRBV7-2
CASSLRRLGRAQPQHF
>TRBV12-3/TRBV12-4
CASGSRYQETQYF
>TRBV14
CASSQGRGINYEQYF
>TRBV5-1
CASSSSGQDGTEAFF
>TRBV7-9
CASSLAADRNYGYTF
>TRBV11-2
CASSFRGQGYQETQYF
>TRBV5-5
CASSWGLSHIPGELFF
>TRBV7-2
CASSLTRRGAKNIQYF
>TRBV5-1
CASSPDTGAVETQYF
>TRBV5-1
CASRFVAGAEQETQYF
>TRBV12-2
CASRCGLAGSYNEQFF
>TRBV5-1
CASSVTGEGHNEQFF
>TRBV9
CASSLGQGSPLHF